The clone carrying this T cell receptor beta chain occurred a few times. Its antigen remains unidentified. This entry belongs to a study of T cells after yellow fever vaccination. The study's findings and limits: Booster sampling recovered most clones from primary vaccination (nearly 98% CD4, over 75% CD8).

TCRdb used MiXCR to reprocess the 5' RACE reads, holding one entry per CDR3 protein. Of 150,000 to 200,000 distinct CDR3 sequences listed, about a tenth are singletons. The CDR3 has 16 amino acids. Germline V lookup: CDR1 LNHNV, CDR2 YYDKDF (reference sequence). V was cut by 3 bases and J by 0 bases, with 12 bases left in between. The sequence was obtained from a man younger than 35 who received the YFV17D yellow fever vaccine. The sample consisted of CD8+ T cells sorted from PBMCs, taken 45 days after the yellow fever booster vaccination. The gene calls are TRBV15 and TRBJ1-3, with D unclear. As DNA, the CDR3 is TGTGCCACCAGCAGGTCTTCGGTGGGCTCTGGAAACACCATATATTTT. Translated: CATSRSSVGSGNTIYF.